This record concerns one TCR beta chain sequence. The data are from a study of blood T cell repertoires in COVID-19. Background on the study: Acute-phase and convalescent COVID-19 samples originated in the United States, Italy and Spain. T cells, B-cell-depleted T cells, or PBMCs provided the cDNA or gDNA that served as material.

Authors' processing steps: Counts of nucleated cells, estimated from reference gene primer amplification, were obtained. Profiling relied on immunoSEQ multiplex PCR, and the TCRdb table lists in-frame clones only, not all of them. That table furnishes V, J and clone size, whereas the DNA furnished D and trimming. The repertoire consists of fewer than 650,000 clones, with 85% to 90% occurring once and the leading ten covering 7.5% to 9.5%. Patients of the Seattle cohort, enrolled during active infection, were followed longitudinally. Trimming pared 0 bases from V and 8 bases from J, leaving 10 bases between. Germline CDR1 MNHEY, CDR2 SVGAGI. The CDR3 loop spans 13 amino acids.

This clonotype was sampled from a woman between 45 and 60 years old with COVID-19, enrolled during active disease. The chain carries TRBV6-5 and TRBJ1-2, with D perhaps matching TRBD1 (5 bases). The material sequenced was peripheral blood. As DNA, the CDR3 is TGTGCCAGCAGTTACTCTCAGGGTGGAGGCTACACCTTC. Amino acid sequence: CASSYSQGGGYTF.